This T cell receptor (beta chain) appears in the sequencing data of a study of T cells in Graves' hyperthyroidism and ophthalmopathy. This clonotype was seen only a few times. This CDR3 is built from 15 residues. With 2 bases clipped from V and 2 bases from J, the junction kept 6 bases outside the gene matches. Per the germline V gene, CDR1 is DFQATT and CDR2 is SNEGSKA (reference sequence). Amplification of TCR beta CDR3 regions used RNA as the template. HTBI primers drove first-round RT-PCR of the TCR CDR3. TCRdb called the multiplex PCR reads again in MiXCR, with one record for every CDR3 protein. The top ten clones hold approximately 33% of a sample with more than 300,000 distinct CDR3 sequences, about a sixth of them seen once.

Sequencing was performed on blood. This TCR derives from a woman younger than 45 with Graves' hyperthyroidism that later progressed to Graves' ophthalmopathy. V usage is TRBV20-1 and J usage is TRBJ2-3; 8 bases fit TRBD2. CDR3 in amino acids: CSARFRGGFTDTQYF. The CDR3 DNA follows: TGCAGTGCTAGATTCCGGGGGGGATTCACAGATACGCAGTATTTT.